This entry lists 21 T cell receptor beta chains sequenced from one sample in a study of post-analysis software for immune sequencing data. Study-wide results and caveats: The study found TRBV5-6, TRBV5-1 and TRBV20-1 among four to six TRBV segments more frequent in patients than controls.

Their antigens remain unidentified. The TCR beta cDNA libraries contained unique molecular identifiers. TCRdb used MiXCR to reprocess the PCR reads, holding one entry per CDR3 protein. Among roughly 600,000 distinct CDR3 sequences, about 44% were seen once, and the ten largest hold 1.7%. Sequenced sample: blood. The receptor set was obtained from a girl under 18 with multiple sclerosis.

This clonotype has more than one count but fewer than ten. CDR3: CSAGTGVLRNGYTF. The CDR3 DNA is TGCAGTGCGGGGACAGGGGTTTTACGGAATGGCTACACCTTC. J is TRBJ1-2 and V is TRBV20-1; 10 bases agree with TRBD1. With V trimmed by 6 bases and J by 6 bases, 10 bases remained unmatched. The CDR3 extends over 14 amino acids. Germline V gene data show CDR1 as DFQATT and CDR2 as SNEGSKA (reference sequence).

This clonotype was counted a few times. The chain has TRBV27 and TRBJ2-3, with a possible D match to TRBD1 (5 bases). V lost 6 bases and J 4 bases, leaving 17 bases between the germline ends. This CDR3 has 15 amino acids. Germline assignment: CDR1 MNHEY and CDR2 SMNVEV (reference sequence). The CDR3 DNA sequence: TGTGCCAGCAGCCAGCTGGGGTGGGGCGCAGATACGCAGTATTTT. This encodes CASSQLGWGADTQYF.

The V gene is TRBV20-1, the J gene TRBJ2-3; D not resolved. Germline values: CDR1 DFQATT, CDR2 SNEGSKA (reference sequence). Trimming took off 5 bases at V and 3 bases at J, with 9 bases between the two ends. This CDR3 has 12 amino acids. CDR3 loop: CSAPDSTDTQYF. The CDR3 region has the DNA TGCAGTGCTCCCGACTCAACAGATACGCAGTATTTT.

The chain carries TRBV6-1 and TRBJ2-1; 9 bases agree with TRBD2. Germline CDR1 is MNHNS and CDR2 is SASEGT. CDR3 length: 19 amino acids. J lost 2 bases, V lost 7 bases, and 18 bases had no gene match. The CDR3 region is CASTKGGGLAQMAYNEQFF. In DNA form, the CDR3 reads TGTGCCAGCACCAAAGGGGGGGGACTAGCACAGATGGCCTACAATGAGCAGTTCTTC.

The sample holds a few counts of this clonotype. DNA for the CDR3: TGTGCCAGCAGCCCGGCCGGGACTAGCGGGAGGGCGAATACGCAGTATTTT. This sequence encodes CASSPAGTSGRANTQYF. The gene calls are TRBV7-8 and TRBJ2-3; 16 nucleotides line up with TRBD2. The CDR3 extends over 17 amino acids. With 5 bases clipped from V and 7 bases from J, the junction kept 9 bases outside the gene matches. From germline, CDR1 is SGHVS and CDR2 FQNEAQ.

The rearrangement links TRBV4-2 to TRBJ2-1; D might be TRBD1 or TRBD2, each matching 5 bases. Germline V lookup: CDR1 LGHNA, CDR2 YNFKEQ. This CDR3 spans 15 amino acids. The V end lost 2 bases, the J end lost 8 bases, and 16 bases lay between the germline ends. CDR3 DNA: TGTGCCAGCAGCCAACCGGGGCTTTATGGGGATGAGCAGTTCTTC. It codes for CASSQPGLYGDEQFF.

This chain connects TRBV5-1 to TRBJ2-3; 11 bases agree with TRBD1. The V and J ends lost 4 bases and 4 bases, in that order; junction bases with no gene match: 5. Germline CDR1 reads SGHRS; CDR2 reads YFSETQ. This CDR3 has 15 amino acids. CDR3 sequence (DNA): TGCGCCAGCAGCCCGGGACAGGGGGAGGCAGATACGCAGTATTTT. It specifies CASSPGQGEADTQYF.

For this clonotype: One junction end disagrees with the germline gene, perhaps due to a read error. The genes are TRBV6-4 and TRBJ2-3, with D uncertain. This CDR3 spans 16 amino acids. Germline V lookup: CDR1 MRHNA, CDR2 SNTAGT. CDR3 DNA sequence: TGTGCCGGCAGTCCCCGACAACTCTCAGGCGCAGATACGCAGTATTTT. Translating it yields CAGSPRQLSGADTQYF.

The CDR3 spells CASSPRSSGSTDTQYF. CDR3 DNA sequence: TGTGCCAGCAGTCCGCGTAGTAGCGGGAGTACAGATACGCAGTATTTT. The chain uses TRBV12-3 or TRBV12-4 and TRBJ2-3; 9 bases are a match to TRBD2. CDR3 length: 16 amino acids. Trimming cost V 5 bases and J 3 bases; bases outside gene matches: 9.

This chain links TRBV12-3 or TRBV12-4 with TRBJ2-1; 11 bases line up with TRBD2. V was clipped by 3 bases and J by 13 bases; unmatched bases: 11. The CDR3 is made up of 15 amino acids. The CDR3 coding sequence is TGTGCCAGCAGTTTGTCACTAGCGGGAGAAGAGACCCAGTTCTTC. Translation: CASSLSLAGEETQFF.

The table lists this clonotype with a few counts. The rearrangement links TRBV6-5 to TRBJ2-7; 8 nucleotides align to TRBD1. From germline, CDR1 is MNHEY and CDR2 SVGAGI. V lost 0 bases to trimming and J lost 0 bases; unmatched junction nucleotides: 7. This CDR3 spans 17 amino acids. The chain's CDR3 is CASSYSFRTGSSYEQYF. CDR3 nucleotide sequence: TGTGCCAGCAGTTACTCTTTCAGGACAGGGAGCTCCTACGAGCAGTACTTC.

The CDR3 DNA reads TGCAGCGGTAAAGGGGGGGGACAGGGAGAGGCTTTCTTT. It yields the protein CSGKGGGQGEAFF. V usage is TRBV29-1 and J usage is TRBJ1-1; 9 bases fit TRBD1. Looked up from germline, CDR1 is SQVTM and CDR2 is ANQGSEA. The CDR3 length is 13 residues. Trimming removed 7 bases from V and 11 bases from J; junction bases left unmatched: 14.

This sequence joins TRBV29-1 and TRBJ2-5, with D possibly called TRBD1 or TRBD2 (6 bases each). Trimming removed 7 bases at V and 4 bases at J, with 10 bases between. The CDR3 totals 11 residues. Germline values: CDR1 SQVTM, CDR2 ANQGSEA. The CDR3 bases are TGCAGCGCAAAGGGGGGAGAGACCCAGTACTTC. The encoded protein is CSAKGGETQYF.

This chain connects TRBV29-1 to TRBJ2-7; 9 bases match TRBD1. CDR1 is SQVTM and CDR2 is ANQGSEA in the germline V gene. The J segment lost 1 base and the V segment lost 0 bases, leaving 4 bases of the junction unmatched. This CDR3 contains 15 residues. CDR3 in DNA: TGCAGCGTTGAAGATGGGACAGGGAATTCCTACGAGCAGTACTTC. It yields the protein CSVEDGTGNSYEQYF.

To note about this clonotype: One end of the junction fails to match germline, which may point to a read error. This chain connects TRBV27 to TRBJ1-2; TRBD1 is a possible D gene (5 bases). The CDR3 is made up of 13 amino acids. CDR1 and CDR2 (germline): MNHEY, SMNVEV (reference sequence). The CDR3 reads CAGSRGRNYGYTF. As DNA, the CDR3 is TGTGCCGGCAGTAGGGGACGAAACTATGGCTACACCTTC.

CDR3 nucleotides: TGCAGTGCTAGAGAACCTACAGATACGCAGTATTTT. Protein sequence: CSAREPTDTQYF. V usage is TRBV20-1 and J usage is TRBJ2-3; D gene unclear. The V end was cut by 0 bases, the J end by 3 bases, with 4 bases between. This CDR3 comprises 12 residues. CDR1 is DFQATT and CDR2 is SNEGSKA in the germline V gene (reference sequence).

The chain uses TRBV12-3 or TRBV12-4 and TRBJ2-1; D is unresolved. This CDR3 is built from 14 residues. V lost 2 bases and J lost 9, with 14 bases in between. The CDR3 bases are TGTGCCAGCAGTTTATGGAACGGTGCTGGTGAGCAGTTCTTC. Its translation is CASSLWNGAGEQFF.

This clonotype was detected only once. J is TRBJ1-5 and V is TRBV5-1; no firm D call. V was pared by 0 bases and J by 1 base, with 14 bases between. Germline assignment: CDR1 SGHRS and CDR2 YFSETQ. This CDR3 has 17 residues. CDR3 protein: CASSLGSLFDSNQPQHF. CDR3 bases: TGCGCCAGCAGCTTGGGTTCCCTATTCGACAGCAATCAGCCCCAGCATTTT. The full variable domain, in which reference TRBV5-1 and TRBJ1-5 provide the parts outside the CDR3, is KAGVTQTPRYLIKTRGQQVTLSCSPISGHRSVSWYQQTPGQGLQFLFEYFSETQRNKGNFPGRFSGRQFSNSRSEMNVSTLELGDSALYLCASSLGSLFDSNQPQHFGDGTRLSIL.

This clonotype has only a few counts. The chain carries TRBV12-3 or TRBV12-4 and TRBJ1-2, with TRBD1 matching 10 bases. V shed 10 bases, J shed 1 base, and the junction held 15 bases outside the gene matches. The CDR3 covers 17 residues. The DNA of the CDR3 is TGTGCCATCCTGGGCGGGACAGGGGACCTCTTTAACTATGGCTACACCTTC. Its translation: CAILGGTGDLFNYGYTF.

This rearrangement joins TRBV5-1 to TRBJ1-5; 8 nucleotides line up with TRBD1. The CDR3 is 16 amino acids. Germline V lookup: CDR1 SGHRS, CDR2 YFSETQ. Trimming removed 0 bases from V and 1 base from J; junction bases left unmatched: 3. The DNA for the CDR3 is TGCGCCAGCAGCTTGGGACAGGGGCCGAGCAATCAGCCCCAGCATTTT. Amino acid sequence: CASSLGQGPSNQPQHF.

V usage is TRBV29-1 and J usage is TRBJ2-7, with D perhaps matching TRBD1 or TRBD2 (5 bases each). This CDR3 spans 12 amino acids. Trimming shortened V by 3 bases and J by 0 bases, and 6 bases separated the two germline ends. CDR1 and CDR2 from the germline V gene are SQVTM and ANQGSEA. CDR3 sequence (DNA): TGCAGCGTTGAGAGGGGCTCCTACGAGCAGTACTTC. Its translation: CSVERGSYEQYF.